The 5 T cell receptor beta chains given below trace back to one sample, sequenced in a study of blood T cells in healthy people across ages (dated by TCRdb to about 2015). The library was made by 5' RACE. A second PCR of about 7 to 12 cycles was run with a J-beta primer mix and a sample-barcoded 5' primer. The public reads were reanalyzed by TCRdb: fastp trimming at Q25, MiXCR alignment, in-frame beta chains only. Each entry merges the rows of one CDR3 protein and shows their most common DNA and genes. The sample includes roughly 1.9 million distinct CDR3 sequences, with roughly two fifths observed a single time. The ten largest clonotypes hold 23% of the sample. Sample: blood. Receptor source: a human donor in good health.

This clonotype showed up just a few times. The chain carries TRBV20-1 and TRBJ1-5; maybe TRBD1 (6 bases). Germline CDR1 is DFQATT and CDR2 is SNEGSKA (reference sequence). V lost 6 bases to trimming and J lost 0 bases, with 18 bases between them. The CDR3 runs to 16 residues. The CDR3 region has the DNA TGCAGTGCCGAGGGGGGGGAGGCTTATAGCAATCAGCCCCAGCATTTT. It codes for CSAEGGEAYSNQPQHF.

The chain carries TRBV4-2 and TRBJ1-1; 7 nucleotides agree with TRBD1. V gave up 5 bases and J gave up 0 bases; unmatched junction bases: 9. This CDR3 has 16 residues. Germline CDR1 reads LGHNA; CDR2 reads YNFKEQ. The CDR3 coding sequence is TGTGCCAGCAGCATTTGGGGACAGTCAATGAACACTGAAGCTTTCTTT. Translating it yields CASSIWGQSMNTEAFF.

The V and J genes are TRBV5-6 and TRBJ2-1; TRBD1 is a possible D gene (6 bases). This CDR3 region has 15 residues. Per germline, CDR1 SGHDT and CDR2 YYEEEE. Between the trimmed V and J ends, which lost 5 bases and 0 bases, there was a span of 12 bases. CDR3 sequence reads: CASRQGAFSYNEQFF. The CDR3 DNA follows: TGTGCCAGCAGACAGGGTGCATTCTCCTACAATGAGCAGTTCTTC.

V gene TRBV10-3 combines with J gene TRBJ1-2, with D possibly being TRBD1 (5 bases). The length of the CDR3 is 17 residues. V lost 3 bases and J 3 bases, leaving 20 bases between the germline ends. The germline CDR1 and CDR2 sequences are ENHRY and SYGVKD. This chain's CDR3 is CAISDTGGNIRDYGYTF. The CDR3 bases are TGTGCCATCAGTGATACGGGGGGTAATATCCGTGACTATGGCTACACCTTC.

This clonotype was observed once. The rearrangement uses TRBV5-1 and TRBJ1-5; 7 nucleotides line up with TRBD1. The CDR3 sequence is 14 residues long. Germline CDR1 SGHRS, CDR2 YFSETQ. The V segment lost 1 base and the J segment 7 bases; nucleotides outside the gene matches: 5. The CDR3 reads CASSLITGEQPQHF. The CDR3 DNA sequence: TGCGCCAGCAGCTTGATAACAGGGGAACAGCCCCAGCATTTT.